The 21 T cell receptor beta chains below come from one sample, sequenced in a study of T cell changes during pregnancy in multiple sclerosis. Assay: immunoSEQ multiplex PCR; the TCRdb copy retains only in-frame clones and omits some. The sample lists 61,000 or so clones, around 93% seen once, with 0.35% to 0.45% in the top ten. The material sequenced was CD4+ T cells from peripheral blood mononuclear cells, taken before pregnancy. The receptors here all came from a female donor with multiple sclerosis, enrolled in a pregnancy study.

CDR3 sequence reads: CSARALNEQFF. DNA of the CDR3: TGCAGTGCTAGAGCTCTAAATGAGCAGTTCTTC. J is TRBJ2-1 and V is TRBV20-1; D is undetermined. The CDR3 has 11 amino acids. With 1 base removed from V and 7 bases from J, the gap between germline ends came to 5 bases. Germline CDR1 reads DFQATT; CDR2 reads SNEGSKA (reference sequence).

This sequence joins TRBV6-5 and TRBJ2-7; 7 nucleotides agree with TRBD1. This CDR3 region has 14 residues. From germline, CDR1 is MNHEY and CDR2 SVGAGI. V shed 5 bases and J 2 bases; nucleotides not matched to a gene: 6. The CDR3 DNA is TGTGCCAGCAGTCAAAGAGGGACAGCCTACGAGCAGTACTTC. As protein: CASSQRGTAYEQYF.

The rearrangement joins TRBV18 to TRBJ2-2; 8 bases align to TRBD2. Losses at the gene ends were 0 bases for V and 3 bases for J; bases not matched to a gene: 6. From germline, CDR1 is KGHSH and CDR2 LQKENI. CDR3 size: 17 residues. The CDR3: CASSPPGLGPHTGELFF. The CDR3 nucleotides read TGTGCCAGCTCACCACCGGGACTAGGCCCTCACACCGGGGAGCTGTTTTTT.

This clone was observed a single time. CDR3: CASTVDRGQAEAFF. Written as DNA, the CDR3 is TGTGCCAGCACCGTCGACAGGGGGCAAGCTGAAGCTTTCTTT. The chain employs TRBV6-1 and TRBJ1-1, with TRBD1 matching 10 bases. Germline CDR1 reads MNHNS; CDR2 reads SASEGT. The CDR3 has 14 amino acids. Trimming took 7 bases from V and 6 from J; bases not matched to a gene: 8.

This chain uses TRBV18 with TRBJ2-5; 7 bases map to TRBD1. CDR3 size: 14 residues. V lost 1 base and J lost 4; bases outside the gene matches: 3. Germline CDR1 and CDR2: KGHSH and LQKENI. The DNA for the CDR3 is TGTGCCAGCTCACCACAAAACAGGGGAGAGACCCAGTACTTC. Protein product: CASSPQNRGETQYF.

V and J are TRBV5-4 and TRBJ2-5, with D tentatively TRBD2 (5 bases). The V end was cut by 0 bases, the J end by 2 bases, with 11 bases between. CDR1 and CDR2 (germline): SGHNT, YYREEE (reference sequence). This CDR3 contains 15 residues. DNA of the CDR3: TGTGCCAGCAGCTTGGCCCGGGGAAGTCAAGAGACCCAGTACTTC. This gives the protein CASSLARGSQETQYF. Full variable domain (remainder filled in from reference TRBV5-4 and TRBJ2-5): ETGVTQSPTHLIKTRGQQVTLRCSSQSGHNTVSWYQQALGQGPQFIFQYYREEENGRGNFPPRFSGLQFPNYSSELNVNALELDDSALYLCASSLARGSQETQYFGPGTRLLVL.

This clone was observed a few times. The chain carries TRBV7-9 and TRBJ1-1, with D possibly being TRBD1 (5 bases). Trimming shortened V by 5 bases and J by 1 base, and 11 bases separated the two germline ends. Looked up from germline, CDR1 is SEHNR and CDR2 is FQNEAQ (reference sequence). This CDR3 is 14 amino acids long. CDR3 coding DNA: TGTGCCAGCAGCCAGGGCAGGGCGAACACTGAAGCTTTCTTT. This translates into CASSQGRANTEAFF.

The V gene is TRBV19, the J gene TRBJ1-2; D possibly corresponds to TRBD1 (5 bases). Germline lookup yields CDR1 LNHDA and CDR2 SQIVND (reference sequence). This CDR3 is 15 amino acids long. V was cut by 1 base and J by 3 bases, with 12 bases left in between. CDR3: CASSIASGTHYGYTF. CDR3 coding DNA: TGTGCCAGTAGTATAGCATCGGGGACTCACTATGGCTACACCTTC.

The rearrangement joins TRBV19 to TRBJ2-1, with TRBD2 matching 7 bases. The CDR3 loop spans 15 amino acids. Per the germline V gene, CDR1 is LNHDA and CDR2 is SQIVND (reference sequence). Trimming cost V 7 bases and J 8 bases; bases outside gene matches: 14. This chain's CDR3 is CASTDGLGEGHEQFF. CDR3 DNA sequence: TGTGCCAGTACCGATGGACTAGGCGAAGGTCATGAGCAGTTCTTC.

The gene calls are TRBV9 and TRBJ2-7; 7 bases are shared with TRBD1. The CDR3 length is 14 residues. Germline assignment: CDR1 SGDLS and CDR2 YYNGEE. After removal of 4 bases from V and 2 bases from J, the junction contained 6 bases not matched to a gene. The CDR3 is CASSNRDSTYEQYF. CDR3 nucleotides: TGTGCCAGCAGCAACCGGGACAGTACCTACGAGCAGTACTTC.

The chain links TRBV27 to TRBJ2-5; D is possibly TRBD2 (5 bases). Germline loops: CDR1 MNHEY, CDR2 SMNVEV (reference sequence). V lost 4 bases and J 4 bases, leaving 7 bases between the germline ends. The CDR3 has 12 residues. This CDR3 is CASSSRGETQYF. The CDR3 nucleotides read TGTGCCAGCAGTTCTCGGGGAGAGACCCAGTACTTC.

CDR3 loop: CASSVEQANTGELFF. Here the CDR3 DNA reads TGTGCCAGCAGCGTAGAGCAGGCGAACACCGGGGAGCTGTTTTTT. The V gene is TRBV9, the J gene TRBJ2-2; no clear D gene. Germline CDR1 and CDR2: SGDLS and YYNGEE. V was clipped by 0 bases and J by 0 bases, with 6 bases between them. The CDR3 is 15 amino acids.

The rearrangement uses TRBV10-3 and TRBJ2-7; D gene ambiguous. The CDR3 sequence is 14 residues long. Between the trimmed V and J ends, which lost 3 bases and 0 bases, there was a span of 9 bases. The V gene's germline CDR1 is ENHRY and CDR2 SYGVKD. CDR3 residues: CAISESSFSYEQYF. CDR3 bases: TGTGCCATCAGTGAATCCAGTTTCTCCTACGAGCAGTACTTC.

The chain couples TRBV28 to TRBJ1-5; 7 bases are shared with TRBD1. The CDR3 is 15 residues long. The germline gives CDR1 MDHEN, CDR2 SYDVKM. V shed 4 bases, J shed 4 bases, and the junction held 7 bases outside the gene matches. This CDR3 reads CASSSRGQSNQPQHF. Written as DNA, the CDR3 is TGTGCCAGCAGTTCCCGGGGACAGTCAAATCAGCCCCAGCATTTT.

The chain uses TRBV19 and TRBJ2-2; the D gene is possibly TRBD2 (6 bases). This CDR3 region has 13 residues. CDR1 and CDR2 (germline): LNHDA, SQIVND (reference sequence). V lost 3 bases and J lost 6, with 8 bases in between. CDR3 in DNA: TGTGCCAGTAGTATCGGGGGACCCGGGGAGCTGTTTTTT. Amino acid sequence: CASSIGGPGELFF. Combining the CDR3 with reference TRBV19 and TRBJ2-2 gives the whole variable domain DGGITQSPKYLFRKEGQNVTLSCEQNLNHDAMYWYRQDPGQGLRLIYYSQIVNDFQKGDIAEGYSVSREKKESFPLTVTSAQKNPTAFYLCASSIGGPGELFFGEGSRLTVL.

The genes are TRBV7-3 and TRBJ2-3; 8 bases are shared with TRBD2. The germline gives CDR1 SGHTA, CDR2 FQGTGA. CDR3 length: 15 amino acids. Losses at the gene ends were 0 bases for V and 5 bases for J; bases not matched to a gene: 4. As DNA, the CDR3 is TGTGCCAGCAGCTTAACTAGCGGGAAAGGAGATACGCAGTATTTT. It specifies CASSLTSGKGDTQYF.

The rearrangement joins TRBV14 to TRBJ2-7; 8 bases fit TRBD1. This CDR3 has 13 amino acids. Per the germline V gene, CDR1 is SGHDN and CDR2 is FVKESK. V was pared by 1 base and J by 7 bases, with 3 bases of the junction left unmatched. CDR3 in DNA: TGTGCCAGCAGCCAAGCACAGGGGGGTGAGCAGTACTTC. The encoded protein is CASSQAQGGEQYF.

The rearrangement uses TRBV2 and TRBJ2-1; no clear D gene. In germline, CDR1 is SNHLY, CDR2 FYNNEI. This CDR3 is built from 12 residues. V was trimmed by 7 bases and J by 10 bases, leaving 14 bases between them. CDR3 in DNA: TGTGCCAGCACCCTATTGCAATGGGAGCAGTTCTTC. Protein product: CASTLLQWEQFF.

V is TRBV19 and J is TRBJ1-2; no firm D call. The V end lost 5 bases, the J end lost 4 bases, and 8 bases lay between the germline ends. Per the germline V gene, CDR1 is LNHDA and CDR2 is SQIVND (reference sequence). The length of the CDR3 is 12 residues. CDR3 amino acids: CASSRGLYGYTF. The CDR3 DNA is TGTGCCAGTAGTCGAGGCCTCTATGGCTACACCTTC.

J is TRBJ1-5 and V is TRBV11-2; tentative D call: TRBD1 (5 bases). The V end lost 5 bases, the J end lost 3 bases, and 11 bases lay between the germline ends. This CDR3 spans 14 amino acids. In germline, CDR1 is SGHAT, CDR2 FQNNGV. Here the CDR3 DNA reads TGTGCCAGCAGCCACTGGGGGGACAATCAGCCCCAGCATTTT. It yields the protein CASSHWGDNQPQHF.

The chain uses TRBV19 and TRBJ2-1, with 9 positions matching TRBD1. V dropped 1 base and J dropped 2; count of bases not matched to a gene: 3. CDR1 is LNHDA, CDR2 SQIVND, per germline (reference sequence). This CDR3 has 16 residues. The CDR3 is CASSIGHRGPYNEQFF. CDR3 DNA sequence: TGTGCCAGTAGTATAGGTCACAGGGGGCCCTACAATGAGCAGTTCTTC.